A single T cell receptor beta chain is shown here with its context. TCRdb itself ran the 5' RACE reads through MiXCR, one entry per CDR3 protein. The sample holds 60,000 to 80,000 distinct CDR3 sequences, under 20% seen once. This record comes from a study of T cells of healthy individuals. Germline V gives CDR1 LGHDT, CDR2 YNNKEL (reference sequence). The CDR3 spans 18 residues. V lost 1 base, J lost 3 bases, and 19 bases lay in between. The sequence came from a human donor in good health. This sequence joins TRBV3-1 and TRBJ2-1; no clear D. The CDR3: CASSQGSGRRVFYNEQFF. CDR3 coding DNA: TGTGCCAGCAGCCAAGGAAGTGGCAGGAGAGTTTTCTACAATGAGCAGTTCTTC.